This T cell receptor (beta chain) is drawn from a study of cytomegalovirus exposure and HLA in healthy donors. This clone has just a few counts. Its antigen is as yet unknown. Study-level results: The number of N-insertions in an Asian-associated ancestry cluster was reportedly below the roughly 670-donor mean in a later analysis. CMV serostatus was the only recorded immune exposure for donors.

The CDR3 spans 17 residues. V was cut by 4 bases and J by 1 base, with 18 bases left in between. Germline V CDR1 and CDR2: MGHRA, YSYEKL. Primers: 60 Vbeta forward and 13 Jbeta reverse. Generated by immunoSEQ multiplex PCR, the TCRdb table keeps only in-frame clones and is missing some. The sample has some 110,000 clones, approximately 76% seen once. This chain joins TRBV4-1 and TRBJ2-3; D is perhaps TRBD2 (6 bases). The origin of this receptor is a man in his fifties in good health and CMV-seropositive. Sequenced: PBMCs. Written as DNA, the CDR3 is TGCGCCAGCAGCCTATGGGTTCGCGGGAAGGGCACAGATACGCAGTATTTT. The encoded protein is CASSLWVRGKGTDTQYF.